This T cell receptor beta chain was profiled in a study of shared clonotypes between healthy human individuals. Trimming shortened V by 6 bases and J by 4 bases, and 10 bases separated the two germline ends. Germline-derived CDR1 and CDR2 are MNHEY and SVGAGI. The CDR3 is 13 amino acids. Repertoires were generated with immunoSEQ multiplex PCR, while TCRdb's copy carries only in-frame clones and drops some. The profile shows more than 1 million clones, 75% to 85% of them singletons. This clonotype was obtained from a man aged 18-30 years in good health. Some clones in this sample may be carry-over from other donors' samples. The gene calls are TRBV6-5 and TRBJ2-1; D may be TRBD1 (5 bases). Sequenced material: memory CD4+ T cells from PBMCs. Described subset: CD45RA-negative fraction. This CDR3 is CASREDTYNEQFF. The CDR3 DNA reads TGTGCCAGCAGAGAGGACACGTACAATGAGCAGTTCTTC.